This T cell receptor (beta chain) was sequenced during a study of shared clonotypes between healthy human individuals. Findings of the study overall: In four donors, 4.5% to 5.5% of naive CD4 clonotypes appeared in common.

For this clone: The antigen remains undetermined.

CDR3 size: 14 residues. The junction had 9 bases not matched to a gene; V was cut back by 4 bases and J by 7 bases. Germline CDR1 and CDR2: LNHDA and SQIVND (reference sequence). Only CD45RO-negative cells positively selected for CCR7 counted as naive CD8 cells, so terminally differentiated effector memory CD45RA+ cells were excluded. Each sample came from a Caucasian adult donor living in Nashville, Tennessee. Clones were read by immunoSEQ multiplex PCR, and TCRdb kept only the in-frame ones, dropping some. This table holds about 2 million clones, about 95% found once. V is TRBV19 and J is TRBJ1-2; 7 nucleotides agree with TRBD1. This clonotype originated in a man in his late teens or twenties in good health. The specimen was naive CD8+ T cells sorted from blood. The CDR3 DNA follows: TGTGCCAGTAGTAATCCGACAGGGAGCGGTGGCTACACCTTC. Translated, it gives CASSNPTGSGGYTF.